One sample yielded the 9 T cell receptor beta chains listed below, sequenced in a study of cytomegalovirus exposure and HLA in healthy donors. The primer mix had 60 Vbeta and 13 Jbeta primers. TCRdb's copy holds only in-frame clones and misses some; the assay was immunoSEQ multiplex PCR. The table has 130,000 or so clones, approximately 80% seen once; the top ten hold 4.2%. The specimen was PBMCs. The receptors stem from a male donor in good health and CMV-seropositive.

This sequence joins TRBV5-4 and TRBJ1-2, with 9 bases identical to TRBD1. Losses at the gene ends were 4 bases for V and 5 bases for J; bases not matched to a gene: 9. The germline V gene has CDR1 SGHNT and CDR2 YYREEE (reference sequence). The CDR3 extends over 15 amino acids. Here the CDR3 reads CASSRTQGAGYGYTF. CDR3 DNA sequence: TGTGCCAGCAGCAGGACACAGGGGGCAGGTTATGGCTACACCTTC.

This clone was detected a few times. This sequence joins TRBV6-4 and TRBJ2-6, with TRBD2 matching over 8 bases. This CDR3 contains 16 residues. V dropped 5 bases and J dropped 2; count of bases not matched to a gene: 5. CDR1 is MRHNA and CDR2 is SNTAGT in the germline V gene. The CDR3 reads CASSQTGGAGANVLTF. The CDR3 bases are TGTGCCAGCAGTCAGACCGGGGGGGCTGGGGCCAACGTCCTGACTTTC.

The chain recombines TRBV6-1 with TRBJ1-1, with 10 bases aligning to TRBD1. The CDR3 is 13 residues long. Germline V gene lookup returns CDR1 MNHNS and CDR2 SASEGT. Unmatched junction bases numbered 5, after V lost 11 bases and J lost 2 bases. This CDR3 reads CACRDRGNTEAFF. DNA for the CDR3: TGTGCCTGCCGGGACAGGGGAAACACTGAAGCTTTCTTT.

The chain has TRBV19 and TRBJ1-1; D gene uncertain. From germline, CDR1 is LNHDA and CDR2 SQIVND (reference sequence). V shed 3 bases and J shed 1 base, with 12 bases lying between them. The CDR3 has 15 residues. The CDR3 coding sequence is TGTGCCAGTAGTATTTTCCGGGTCAAGAACACTGAAGCTTTCTTT. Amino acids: CASSIFRVKNTEAFF. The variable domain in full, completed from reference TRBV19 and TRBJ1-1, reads DGGITQSPKYLFRKEGQNVTLSCEQNLNHDAMYWYRQDPGQGLRLIYYSQIVNDFQKGDIAEGYSVSREKKESFPLTVTSAQKNPTAFYLCASSIFRVKNTEAFFGQGTRLTVV.

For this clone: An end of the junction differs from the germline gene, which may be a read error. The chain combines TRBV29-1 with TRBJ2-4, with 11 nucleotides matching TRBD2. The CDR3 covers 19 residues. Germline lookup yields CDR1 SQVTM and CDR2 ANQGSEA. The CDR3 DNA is TGCAGCGTTCGGGTGGGGCTTAGCGGGAGGGCCGGGGCCAAAAACAGTCAGTACTTC. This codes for CSVRVGLSGRAGAKNSQYF.

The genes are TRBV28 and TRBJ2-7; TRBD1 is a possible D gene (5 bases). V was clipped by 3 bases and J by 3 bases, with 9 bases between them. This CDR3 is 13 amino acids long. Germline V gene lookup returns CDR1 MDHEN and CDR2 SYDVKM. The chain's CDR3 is CASSFGQGYEQYF. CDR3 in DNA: TGTGCCAGCAGTTTCGGGCAGGGCTACGAGCAGTACTTC.

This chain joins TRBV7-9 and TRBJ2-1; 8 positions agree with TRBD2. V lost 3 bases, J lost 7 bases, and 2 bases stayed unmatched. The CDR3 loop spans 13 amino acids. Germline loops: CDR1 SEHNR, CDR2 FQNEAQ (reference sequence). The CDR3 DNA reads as TGTGCCAGCAGCTTGAGCGGGAGAAATGAGCAGTTCTTC. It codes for CASSLSGRNEQFF.

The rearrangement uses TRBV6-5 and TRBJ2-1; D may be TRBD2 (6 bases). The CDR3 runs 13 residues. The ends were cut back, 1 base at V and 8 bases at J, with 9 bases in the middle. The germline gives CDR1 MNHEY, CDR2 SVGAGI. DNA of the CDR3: TGTGCCAGCAGTTACTGGGGGGAGGATGAGCAGTTCTTC. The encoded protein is CASSYWGEDEQFF.

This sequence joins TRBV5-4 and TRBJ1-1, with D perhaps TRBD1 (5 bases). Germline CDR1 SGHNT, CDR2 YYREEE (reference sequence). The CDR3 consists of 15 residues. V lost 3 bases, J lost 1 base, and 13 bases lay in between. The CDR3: CASSSGDRANTEAFF. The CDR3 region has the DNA TGTGCCAGCAGCTCTGGTGACAGAGCGAACACTGAAGCTTTCTTT.